This T cell receptor beta chain was retrieved from a study of T-cell reconstitution after alpha-beta-depleted transplantation in children. Looked up from germline, CDR1 is LGHNA and CDR2 is YSLEER. CDR3 length equals 16 residues. The V end was cut by 4 bases, the J end by 1 base, with 13 bases between. The authors prepared the TCRbeta library with unique molecular identifiers. TCRdb called the PCR reads again in MiXCR, with one record for every CDR3 protein. The sample includes 300,000 to 400,000 distinct CDR3 sequences, more than 10% of them seen just once. This clonotype has just a few counts. Sequenced here: PBMCs, sampled from the stem cell graft. This clonotype was obtained from a human donor who donated a stem cell graft to a child with Fanconi anemia. This chain links TRBV4-3 with TRBJ2-2, with D perhaps matching TRBD1 (5 bases). The CDR3 loop is CASSPLTALNTGELFF. The CDR3 region has the DNA TGCGCCAGCAGCCCATTGACAGCTTTGAACACCGGGGAGCTGTTTTTT.